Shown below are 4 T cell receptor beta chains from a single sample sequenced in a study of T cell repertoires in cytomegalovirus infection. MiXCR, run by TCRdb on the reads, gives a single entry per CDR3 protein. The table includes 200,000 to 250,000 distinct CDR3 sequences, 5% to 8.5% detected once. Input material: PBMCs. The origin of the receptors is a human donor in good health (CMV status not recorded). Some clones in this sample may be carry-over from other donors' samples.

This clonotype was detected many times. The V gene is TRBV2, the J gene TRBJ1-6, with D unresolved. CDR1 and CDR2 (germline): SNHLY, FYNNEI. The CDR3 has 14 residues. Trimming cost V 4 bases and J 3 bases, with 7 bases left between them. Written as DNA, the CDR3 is TGTGCCAGCAGTGGCCGGGGCTATAATTCACCCCTCCACTTT. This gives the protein CASSGRGYNSPLHF.

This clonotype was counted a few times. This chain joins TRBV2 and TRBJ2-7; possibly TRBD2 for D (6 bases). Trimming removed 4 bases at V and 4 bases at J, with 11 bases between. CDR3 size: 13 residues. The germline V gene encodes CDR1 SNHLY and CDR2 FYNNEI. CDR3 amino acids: CASSVGGPYEQYF. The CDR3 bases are TGTGCCAGCAGTGTGGGGGGTCCGTACGAGCAGTACTTC.

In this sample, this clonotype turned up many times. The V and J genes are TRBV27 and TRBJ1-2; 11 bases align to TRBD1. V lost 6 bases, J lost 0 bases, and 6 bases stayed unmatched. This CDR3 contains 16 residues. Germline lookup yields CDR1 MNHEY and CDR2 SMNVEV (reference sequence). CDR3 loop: CASRGQGAVPNYGYTF. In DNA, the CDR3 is TGTGCCAGCAGAGGACAGGGGGCCGTACCTAACTATGGCTACACCTTC.

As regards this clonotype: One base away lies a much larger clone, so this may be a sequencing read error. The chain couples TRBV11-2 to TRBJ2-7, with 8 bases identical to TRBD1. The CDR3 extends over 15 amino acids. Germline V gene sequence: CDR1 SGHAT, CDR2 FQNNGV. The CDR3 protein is CTSSASTGGSYEQYF. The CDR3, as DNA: TGTACCAGCAGCGCGTCCACAGGGGGTTCCTACGAGCAGTACTTC.